Shown below are 24 T cell receptor beta chains from a single sample sequenced in a study of blood T cell repertoires in COVID-19. Clones were sequenced by immunoSEQ multiplex PCR, and TCRdb holds only the in-frame ones, with some missing. The repertoire includes over 200,000 clones, approximately 90% of them detected once, and around 0.91% sits in the top ten. Sequencing used peripheral blood. The receptor set was obtained from a woman aged 40 to 50 who had recovered from COVID-19.

This clone showed up just once. V gene TRBV5-1 combines with J gene TRBJ2-1; D possibly corresponds to TRBD2 (6 bases). This CDR3 comprises 14 residues. Germline-derived CDR1 and CDR2 are SGHRS and YFSETQ. Trimming removed 2 bases at V and 7 bases at J, with 13 bases between. CDR3 loop: CASSLGSSGNEQFF. The CDR3 nucleotides are TGCGCCAGCAGCTTAGGCAGCAGCGGGAATGAGCAGTTCTTC.

The chain carries TRBV5-1 and TRBJ2-1; tentatively, D is TRBD1 (7 bases). The CDR3 extends over 18 amino acids. Germline CDR1 SGHRS, CDR2 YFSETQ. Trimming cost V 5 bases and J 9 bases, with 30 bases left between them. CDR3 amino acids: CASRVGARNGGGEGEQFF. The CDR3 coding sequence is TGCGCCAGCAGGGTGGGGGCCCGCAACGGAGGGGGCGAGGGTGAGCAGTTCTTC. Drawing the rest from reference TRBV5-1 and TRBJ2-1, the complete variable domain is KAGVTQTPRYLIKTRGQQVTLSCSPISGHRSVSWYQQTPGQGLQFLFEYFSETQRNKGNFPGRFSGRQFSNSRSEMNVSTLELGDSALYLCASRVGARNGGGEGEQFFGPGTRLTVL.

Of note for this clone: This sample includes further DNA sequences coding for the same CDR3. The rearrangement joins TRBV24-1 to TRBJ1-1, with D perhaps TRBD1 (5 bases). Germline V CDR1 and CDR2: KGHDR, SFDVKD. The V and J ends lost 5 bases and 1 base respectively, with 7 bases between them. This CDR3 region has 13 residues. The CDR3 DNA is TGTGCCACCAGTGGGGGGGGGAACACTGAAGCTTTCTTT. Translation gives CATSGGGNTEAFF.

This chain uses TRBV19 with TRBJ1-2; maybe TRBD1 (6 bases). Trimming shortened V by 3 bases and J by 4 bases, and 15 bases separated the two germline ends. Germline V gene sequence: CDR1 LNHDA, CDR2 SQIVND (reference sequence). The CDR3 contains 15 residues. CDR3 protein: CASSMFQDRLYGYTF. The CDR3 region has the DNA TGTGCCAGTAGTATGTTCCAAGACAGGCTCTATGGCTACACCTTC.

This clone was seen a single time. The chain links TRBV24-1 to TRBJ2-7; the match to TRBD1 covers 7 bases. V gave up 0 bases and J gave up 1 base; unmatched junction bases: 11. The CDR3 loop spans 18 amino acids. Germline-derived CDR1 and CDR2 are KGHDR and SFDVKD. The CDR3 loop reads CATSDLGTREQGSYEQYV. The CDR3, as DNA: TGTGCCACCAGTGATTTGGGCACCCGTGAACAGGGGTCCTACGAGCAGTACGTC.

The chain couples TRBV4-3 to TRBJ1-4; a weak D match, TRBD1 (6 bases). The length of the CDR3 is 14 residues. Trimming pared 8 bases from V and 8 bases from J, leaving 18 bases between. Germline V gene lookup returns CDR1 LGHNA and CDR2 YSLEER. The CDR3 reads CASAPTGLGEKLFF. CDR3 nucleotides: TGCGCCAGCGCGCCTACAGGGCTGGGGGAAAAACTGTTTTTT.

V is TRBV6-2 or TRBV6-3 and J is TRBJ2-7; D uncertain. The ends were cut back, 2 bases at V and 3 bases at J, with 8 bases in the middle. The CDR3 consists of 13 residues. CDR1 MNHEY and CDR2 SVGEGT come from the germline V gene. The DNA of the CDR3 is TGTGCCAGCAGTTACATAACGGGCTACGAGCAGTACTTC. Protein sequence: CASSYITGYEQYF.

The rearrangement links TRBV7-3 to TRBJ2-5; TRBD2 might be the D (6 bases). The CDR3 runs 17 residues. The V end lost 1 base, the J end lost 9 bases, and 24 bases lay between the germline ends. Germline lookup yields CDR1 SGHTA and CDR2 FQGTGA. The CDR3 coding sequence is TGTGCCAGCAGCTTAATGGTAGACAGCCGACTAGGGGCGGCCCAGTACTTC. Residues: CASSLMVDSRLGAAQYF.

The genes are TRBV28 and TRBJ2-1, with TRBD2 identical over 8 bases. The CDR3 is 15 amino acids. Germline V gives CDR1 MDHEN, CDR2 SYDVKM. Germline trimming cut 2 bases from V and 6 bases from J; bases unmatched to any gene: 6. In DNA form, the CDR3 reads TGTGCCAGCAGTTTACCGGGAGGGGGGGTCAATGAGCAGTTCTTC. Protein product: CASSLPGGGVNEQFF.

CDR3 DNA: TGTGCCAGCTCCCAAGGGACAGGGCGAAGGGGCAATGAGCAGTTCTTC. It yields the protein CASSQGTGRRGNEQFF. The V gene is TRBV18, the J gene TRBJ2-1; 9 nucleotides match TRBD1. Trimming at V came to 6 bases and at J to 6 bases, leaving 12 bases not matched to a gene. Germline CDR1 reads KGHSH; CDR2 reads LQKENI. The CDR3 extends over 16 amino acids.

This sequence joins TRBV18 and TRBJ2-2; 13 positions agree with TRBD2. The CDR3 runs 18 residues. The ends lost 5 bases at V and 2 bases at J; junction bases unmatched: 8. Per the germline V gene, CDR1 is KGHSH and CDR2 is LQKENI. CDR3 residues: CASSAGTSGILNTGELFF. The CDR3 nucleotides read TGTGCCAGCTCAGCGGGGACTAGCGGGATTCTAAACACCGGGGAGCTGTTTTTT.

The gene calls are TRBV19 and TRBJ1-2; D may be TRBD1 (5 bases). Trimming took off 4 bases at V and 1 base at J, with 16 bases between the two ends. The CDR3 has 16 amino acids. The V gene's germline CDR1 is LNHDA and CDR2 SQIVND (reference sequence). The CDR3 DNA follows: TGTGCCAGTAGTACGGGCCAGGGCCCCCTTAACTATGGCTACACCTTC. It is translated as CASSTGQGPLNYGYTF.

The V and J genes are TRBV9 and TRBJ2-3; TRBD2 matches 14 bases. The CDR3 consists of 18 residues. Germline V gives CDR1 SGDLS, CDR2 YYNGEE. Germline trimming cut 4 bases from V and 1 base from J; bases unmatched to any gene: 8. CDR3: CASSPTSGRAWGTDTQYF. The CDR3 DNA reads as TGTGCCAGCAGCCCGACTAGCGGGAGGGCCTGGGGCACAGATACGCAGTATTTT. The whole variable domain, filled in from reference TRBV9 and TRBJ2-3, reads DSGVTQTPKHLITATGQRVTLRCSPRSGDLSVYWYQQSLDQGLQFLIQYYNGEERAKGNILERFSAQQFPDLHSELNLSSLELGDSALYFCASSPTSGRAWGTDTQYFGPGTRLTVL.

The chain links TRBV5-1 to TRBJ1-1, with a weak D call TRBD1 (6 bases). The CDR3 contains 15 residues. CDR1 and CDR2 from the germline V gene are SGHRS and YFSETQ. V gave up 0 bases and J gave up 5 bases, with 14 bases separating them. The CDR3 protein is CASSLGPGVGTEAFF. The CDR3 DNA is TGCGCCAGCAGCTTGGGTCCAGGGGTGGGTACTGAAGCTTTCTTT.

The V call is TRBV10-2, the J call TRBJ1-6; 9 positions match TRBD1. CDR1 is WSHSY and CDR2 is SAAADI in the germline V gene. This CDR3 comprises 17 residues. V shed 4 bases and J 8 bases; nucleotides not matched to a gene: 12. CDR3 in amino acids: CASSAPHRDRADSPLHF. Written as DNA, the CDR3 is TGCGCCAGCAGTGCCCCTCACCGGGACAGGGCTGATTCACCCCTCCACTTT.

J is TRBJ2-2 and V is TRBV27; 7 bases are a match to TRBD2. This CDR3 comprises 15 residues. Unmatched junction bases numbered 6, after V lost 2 bases and J lost 6 bases. Germline-derived CDR1 and CDR2 are MNHEY and SMNVEV (reference sequence). The CDR3 DNA sequence: TGTGCCAGCAGTTTACTTGGCGGGAGTGCCGGGGAGCTGTTTTTT. This codes for CASSLLGGSAGELFF.

The gene calls are TRBV27 and TRBJ1-3; 7 positions agree with TRBD1. Trimming cost V 6 bases and J 4 bases; bases outside gene matches: 6. This CDR3 comprises 14 residues. The germline V gene encodes CDR1 MNHEY and CDR2 SMNVEV (reference sequence). Here the CDR3 reads CASSKRGRGNTIYF. Written as DNA, the CDR3 is TGTGCCAGCAGCAAAAGGGGGCGGGGAAACACCATATATTTT.

In nucleotides, the CDR3 is TGTGCCAGCAGCTTAGGGGGAGGGTCGGCCGGGGAGCTGTTTTTT. Translating gives CASSLGGGSAGELFF. The chain has TRBV7-9 and TRBJ2-2, with 7 bases fitting TRBD2. The CDR3 has 15 amino acids. The ends lost 1 base at V and 6 bases at J; junction bases unmatched: 5. The V gene's germline CDR1 is SEHNR and CDR2 FQNEAQ (reference sequence).

The genes are TRBV9 and TRBJ2-7; unclear D gene. V lost 0 bases, J lost 2 bases, and 6 bases lay in between. The CDR3 spans 13 residues. Germline V gene lookup returns CDR1 SGDLS and CDR2 YYNGEE. The CDR3 nucleotides are TGTGCCAGCAGCGTAGGGGCCCCCTACGAGCAGTACTTC. Its protein is CASSVGAPYEQYF.

The V call is TRBV12-3 or TRBV12-4, the J call TRBJ2-7; D may be TRBD1 (5 bases). The V gene lost 3 bases and the J gene lost 2 bases, with 8 bases spanning the gap. CDR3 length equals 13 residues. The CDR3 reads CASSLGRAYEQYF. The CDR3 DNA reads TGTGCCAGCAGTTTGGGCAGGGCCTACGAGCAGTACTTC.

This clone was detected a few times. The rearrangement joins TRBV7-2 to TRBJ2-2; 7 positions match TRBD2. The germline V gene has CDR1 SGHTA and CDR2 FQGNSA. CDR3 length equals 16 residues. V dropped 5 bases and J dropped 4; count of bases not matched to a gene: 10. Here the CDR3 reads CASSLRLARGTGELFF. CDR3 in DNA: TGTGCCAGCAGCCTCCGACTAGCCCGGGGCACCGGGGAGCTGTTTTTT.

This rearrangement joins TRBV12-3 or TRBV12-4 to TRBJ1-1, with D maybe TRBD1 (5 bases). V gave up 6 bases and J gave up 4 bases, with 12 bases separating them. The CDR3 is 13 residues long. The DNA for the CDR3 is TGTGCCAGCAGCCGGGGGGTGGTCACTGAAGCTTTCTTT. Its translation is CASSRGVVTEAFF.

This clone is a singleton in its sample. The sample carries other DNA sequences with the same CDR3. This chain connects TRBV5-4 to TRBJ2-5, with a weak D call TRBD2 (6 bases). V lost 4 bases and J lost 3, with 10 bases in between. The CDR3 is 13 amino acids. Germline values: CDR1 SGHNT, CDR2 YYREEE (reference sequence). CDR3 protein: CASSAGTEETQYF. The CDR3 DNA is TGTGCCAGCAGCGCCGGGACTGAAGAGACCCAGTACTTC. The whole variable domain, filled in from reference TRBV5-4 and TRBJ2-5, reads ETGVTQSPTHLIKTRGQQVTLRCSSQSGHNTVSWYQQALGQGPQFIFQYYREEENGRGNFPPRFSGLQFPNYSSELNVNALELDDSALYLCASSAGTEETQYFGPGTRLLVL.

The chain is built from TRBV6-5 and TRBJ2-7; 8 nucleotides match TRBD2. V lost 5 bases to trimming and J lost 2 bases; unmatched junction nucleotides: 5. Per germline, CDR1 MNHEY and CDR2 SVGAGI. The CDR3 loop spans 14 amino acids. CDR3 region: CASSSGSATYEQYV. CDR3 nucleotide sequence: TGTGCCAGCAGTAGCGGGAGCGCCACCTACGAGCAGTACGTC.